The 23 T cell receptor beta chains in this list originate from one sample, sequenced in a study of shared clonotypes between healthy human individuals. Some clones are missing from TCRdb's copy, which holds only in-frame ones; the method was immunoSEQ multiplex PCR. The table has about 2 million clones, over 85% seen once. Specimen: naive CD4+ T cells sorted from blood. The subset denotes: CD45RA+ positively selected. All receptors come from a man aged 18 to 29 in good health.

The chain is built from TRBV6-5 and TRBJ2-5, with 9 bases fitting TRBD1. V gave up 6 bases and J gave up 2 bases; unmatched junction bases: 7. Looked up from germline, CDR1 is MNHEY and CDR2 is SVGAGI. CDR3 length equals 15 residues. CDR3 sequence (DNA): TGTGCCAGCAGGCGGACAGGGGCGTTACAAGAGACCCAGTACTTC. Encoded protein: CASRRTGALQETQYF.

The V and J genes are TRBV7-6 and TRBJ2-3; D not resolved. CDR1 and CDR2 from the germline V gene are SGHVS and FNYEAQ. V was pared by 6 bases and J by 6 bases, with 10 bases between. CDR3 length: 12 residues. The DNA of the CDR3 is TGTGCCAGCAGTCGTAGGATGGATACGCAGTATTTT. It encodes CASSRRMDTQYF.

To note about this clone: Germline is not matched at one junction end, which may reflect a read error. This CDR3 reads CASIGTARISF. The CDR3 DNA reads TGTGCCAGCATTGGGACGGCTCGTATCTCCTTC. The chain carries TRBV6-1 and TRBJ1-2; D is perhaps TRBD1 (5 bases). The CDR3 has 11 amino acids. Looked up from germline, CDR1 is MNHNS and CDR2 is SASEGT.

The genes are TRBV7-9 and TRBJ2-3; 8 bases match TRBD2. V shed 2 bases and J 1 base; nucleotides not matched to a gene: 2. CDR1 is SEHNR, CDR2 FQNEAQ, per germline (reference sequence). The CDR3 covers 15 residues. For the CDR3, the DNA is TGTGCCAGCAGCTTATCGACTAGCGGCACAGATACGCAGTATTTT. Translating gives CASSLSTSGTDTQYF.

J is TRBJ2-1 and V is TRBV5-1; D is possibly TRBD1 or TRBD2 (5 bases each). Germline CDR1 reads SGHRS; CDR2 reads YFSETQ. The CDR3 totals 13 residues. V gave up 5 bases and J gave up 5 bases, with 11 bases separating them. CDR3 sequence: CASRGDANNEQFF. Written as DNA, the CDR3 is TGCGCCAGCAGAGGGGACGCCAACAATGAGCAGTTCTTC.

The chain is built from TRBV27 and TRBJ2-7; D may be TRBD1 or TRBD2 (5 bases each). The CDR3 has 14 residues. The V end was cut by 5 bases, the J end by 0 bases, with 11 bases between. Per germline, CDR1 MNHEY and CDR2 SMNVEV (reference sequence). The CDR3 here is CASSLRDASYEQYF. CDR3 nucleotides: TGTGCCAGCAGTCTACGGGACGCCTCCTACGAGCAGTACTTC.

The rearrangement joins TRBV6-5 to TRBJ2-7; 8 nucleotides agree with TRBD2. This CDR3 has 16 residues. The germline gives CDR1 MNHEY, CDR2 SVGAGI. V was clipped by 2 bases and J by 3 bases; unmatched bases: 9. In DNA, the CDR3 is TGTGCCAGCAGTTACGCGTCTATTAGCGGGAACTACGAGCAGTACTTC. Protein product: CASSYASISGNYEQYF.

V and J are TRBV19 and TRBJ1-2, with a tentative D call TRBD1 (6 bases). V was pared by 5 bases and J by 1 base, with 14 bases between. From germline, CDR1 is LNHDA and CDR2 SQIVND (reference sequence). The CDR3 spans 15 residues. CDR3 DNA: TGTGCCAGTAGTTCCCGACAGGAATATAACTATGGCTACACCTTC. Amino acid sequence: CASSSRQEYNYGYTF.

The CDR3 spells CASSYFQENQPQHF. CDR3 bases: TGTGCCAGCAGTTACTTTCAGGAGAATCAGCCCCAGCATTTT. V usage is TRBV6-6 and J usage is TRBJ1-5; unclear D gene. The CDR3 has 14 amino acids. Trimming removed 1 base from V and 4 bases from J, with 8 bases in between. The V gene's germline CDR1 is MNHNY and CDR2 SVGAGI (reference sequence).

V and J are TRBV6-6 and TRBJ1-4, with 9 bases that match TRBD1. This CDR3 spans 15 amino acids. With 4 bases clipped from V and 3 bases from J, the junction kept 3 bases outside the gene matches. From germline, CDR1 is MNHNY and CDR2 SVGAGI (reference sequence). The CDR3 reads CASSLQGAANEKLFF. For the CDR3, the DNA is TGTGCCAGCAGTTTACAGGGGGCTGCTAATGAAAAACTGTTTTTT.

CDR3 nucleotide sequence: TGTGCCAGCAGTTTTTGGGACCTACAGGATAGCAATCAGCCCCAGCATTTT. Protein sequence: CASSFWDLQDSNQPQHF. The rearrangement joins TRBV28 to TRBJ1-5; D might be TRBD1 (5 bases). Trimming stripped 3 bases from V and 0 bases from J, with 15 bases between. The length of the CDR3 is 17 residues. Germline-derived CDR1 and CDR2 are MDHEN and SYDVKM.

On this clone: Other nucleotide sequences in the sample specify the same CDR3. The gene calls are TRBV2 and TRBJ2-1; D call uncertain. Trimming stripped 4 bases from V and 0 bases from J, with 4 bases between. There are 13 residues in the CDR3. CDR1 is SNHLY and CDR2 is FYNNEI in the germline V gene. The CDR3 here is CASSGYSYNEQFF. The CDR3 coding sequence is TGTGCCAGCAGTGGGTACTCCTACAATGAGCAGTTCTTC.

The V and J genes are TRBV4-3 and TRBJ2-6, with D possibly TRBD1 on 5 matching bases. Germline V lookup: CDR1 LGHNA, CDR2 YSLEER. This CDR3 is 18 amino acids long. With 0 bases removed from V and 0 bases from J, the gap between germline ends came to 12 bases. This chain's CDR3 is CASSQDSGNPSGANVLTF. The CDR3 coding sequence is TGCGCCAGCAGCCAAGATTCAGGGAACCCCTCTGGGGCCAACGTCCTGACTTTC.

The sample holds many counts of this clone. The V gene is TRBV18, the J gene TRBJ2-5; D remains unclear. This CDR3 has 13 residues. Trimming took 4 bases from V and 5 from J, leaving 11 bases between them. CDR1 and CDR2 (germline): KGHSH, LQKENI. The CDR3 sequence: CASSQESWETQYF. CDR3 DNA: TGTGCCAGCTCACAAGAGAGCTGGGAGACCCAGTACTTC.

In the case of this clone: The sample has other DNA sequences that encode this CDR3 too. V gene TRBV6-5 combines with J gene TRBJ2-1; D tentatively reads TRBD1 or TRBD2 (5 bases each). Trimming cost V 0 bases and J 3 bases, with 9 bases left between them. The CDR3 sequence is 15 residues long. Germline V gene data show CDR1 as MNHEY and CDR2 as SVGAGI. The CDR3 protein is CASSYSGTGYNEQFF. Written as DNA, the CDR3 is TGTGCCAGCAGTTACTCCGGGACCGGCTACAATGAGCAGTTCTTC.

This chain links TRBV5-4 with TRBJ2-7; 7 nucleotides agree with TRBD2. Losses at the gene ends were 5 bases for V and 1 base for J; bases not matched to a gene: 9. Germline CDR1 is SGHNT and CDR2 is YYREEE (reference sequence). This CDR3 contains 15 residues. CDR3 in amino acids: CASRRDYGTSYEQYF. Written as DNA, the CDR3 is TGTGCCAGCAGGCGGGACTATGGTACATCCTACGAGCAGTACTTC.

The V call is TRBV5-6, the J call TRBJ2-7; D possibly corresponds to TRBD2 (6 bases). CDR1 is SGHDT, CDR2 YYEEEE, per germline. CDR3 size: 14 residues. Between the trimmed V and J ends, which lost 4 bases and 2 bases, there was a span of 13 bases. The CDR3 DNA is TGTGCCAGCAGCGCAGGCGGGACGACCTACGAGCAGTACTTC. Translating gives CASSAGGTTYEQYF.

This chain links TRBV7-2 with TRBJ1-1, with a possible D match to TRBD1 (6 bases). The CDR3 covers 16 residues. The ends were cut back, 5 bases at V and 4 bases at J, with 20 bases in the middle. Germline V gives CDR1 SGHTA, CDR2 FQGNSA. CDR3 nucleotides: TGTGCCAGCAGCGCTAGACCAGGGGATGTAAGCACTGAAGCTTTCTTT. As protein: CASSARPGDVSTEAFF. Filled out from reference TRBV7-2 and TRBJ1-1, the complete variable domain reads GAGVSQSPSNKVTEKGKDVELRCDPISGHTALYWYRQSLGQGLEFLIYFQGNSAPDKSGLPSDRFSAERTGGSVSTLTIQRTQQEDSAVYLCASSARPGDVSTEAFFGQGTRLTVV.

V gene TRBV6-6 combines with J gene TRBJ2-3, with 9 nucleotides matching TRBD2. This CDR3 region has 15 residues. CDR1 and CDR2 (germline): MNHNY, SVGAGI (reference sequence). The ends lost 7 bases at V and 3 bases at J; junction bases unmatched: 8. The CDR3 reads CASIPSGAETDTQYF. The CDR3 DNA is TGTGCCAGCATCCCTAGCGGGGCAGAGACAGATACGCAGTATTTT.

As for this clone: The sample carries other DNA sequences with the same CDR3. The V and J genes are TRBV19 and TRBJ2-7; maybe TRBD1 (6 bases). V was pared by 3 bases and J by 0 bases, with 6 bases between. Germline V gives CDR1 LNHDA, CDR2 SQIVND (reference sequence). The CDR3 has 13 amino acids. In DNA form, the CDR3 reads TGTGCCAGTAGTATGGGACACTCCTACGAGCAGTACTTC. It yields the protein CASSMGHSYEQYF.

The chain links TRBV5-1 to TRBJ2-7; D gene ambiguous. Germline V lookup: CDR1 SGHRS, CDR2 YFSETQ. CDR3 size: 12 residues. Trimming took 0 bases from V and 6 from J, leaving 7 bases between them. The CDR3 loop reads CASSLVVSEQYF. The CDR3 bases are TGCGCCAGCAGCTTGGTCGTGAGCGAGCAGTACTTC.

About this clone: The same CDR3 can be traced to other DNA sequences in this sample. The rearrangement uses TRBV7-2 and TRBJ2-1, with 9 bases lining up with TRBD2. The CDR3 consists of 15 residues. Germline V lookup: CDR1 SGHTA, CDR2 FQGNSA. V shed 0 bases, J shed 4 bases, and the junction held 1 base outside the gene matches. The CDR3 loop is CASSLARGGYNEQFF. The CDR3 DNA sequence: TGTGCCAGCAGCTTAGCGCGGGGGGGTTACAATGAGCAGTTCTTC. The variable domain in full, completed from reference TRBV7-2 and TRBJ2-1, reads GAGVSQSPSNKVTEKGKDVELRCDPISGHTALYWYRQSLGQGLEFLIYFQGNSAPDKSGLPSDRFSAERTGGSVSTLTIQRTQQEDSAVYLCASSLARGGYNEQFFGPGTRLTVL.

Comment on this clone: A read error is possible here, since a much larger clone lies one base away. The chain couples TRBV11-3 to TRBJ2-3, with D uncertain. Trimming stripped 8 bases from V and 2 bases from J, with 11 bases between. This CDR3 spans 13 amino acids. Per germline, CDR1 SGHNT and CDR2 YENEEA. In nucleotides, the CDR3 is TGTGCCAGCGGCACGAGCTTCACAGATACGCAGTATTTT. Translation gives CASGTSFTDTQYF.